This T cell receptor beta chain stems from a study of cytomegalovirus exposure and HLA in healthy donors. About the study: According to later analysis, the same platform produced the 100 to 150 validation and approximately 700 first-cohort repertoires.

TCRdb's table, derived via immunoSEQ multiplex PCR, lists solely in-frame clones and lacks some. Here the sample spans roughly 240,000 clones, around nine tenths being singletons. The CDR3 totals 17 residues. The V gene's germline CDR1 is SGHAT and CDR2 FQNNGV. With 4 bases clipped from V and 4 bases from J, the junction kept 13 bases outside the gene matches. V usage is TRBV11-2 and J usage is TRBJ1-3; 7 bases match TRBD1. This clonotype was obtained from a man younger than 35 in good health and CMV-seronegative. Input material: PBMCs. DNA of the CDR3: TGTGCCAGCAGCTGGGAACTACAGGGGTTGGGAGGAAACACCATATATTTT. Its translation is CASSWELQGLGGNTIYF.